The 16 T cell receptor beta chains reported below all come from one sample, sequenced in a study of shared clonotypes between healthy human individuals. Produced via immunoSEQ multiplex PCR; TCRdb's table is partial and in-frame only. The table has more than 450,000 clones, 79% seen once. Material for sequencing was PBMCs. All receptors derive from a woman aged 40-49 years in good health. Some clones in this sample may be carry-over from other donors' samples.

This clone was counted only a few times. CDR3 sequence: CASSLPGLADPTQQFF. The CDR3 DNA reads TGTGCCAGCAGCTTACCGGGACTAGCGGACCCTACCCAGCAGTTCTTC. The chain couples TRBV11-1 to TRBJ2-1; 11 bases map to TRBD2. Germline V gene data show CDR1 as SGHAT and CDR2 as FQDESV (reference sequence). This CDR3 region has 16 residues. Germline trimming cut 2 bases from V and 11 bases from J; bases unmatched to any gene: 11.

This chain uses TRBV5-1 with TRBJ2-2; the match to TRBD1 covers 9 bases. Germline CDR1 and CDR2: SGHRS and YFSETQ. Germline trimming cut 2 bases from V and 8 bases from J; bases unmatched to any gene: 7. CDR3 length: 15 residues. The CDR3 DNA reads TGCGCCAGCAGCTTATCCGGGACAGGGACAGGGGAGCTGTTTTTT. Translation gives CASSLSGTGTGELFF.

The table lists this clone with a count of one. CDR3 region: CASRLREGPWEKLFF. CDR3 nucleotide sequence: TGTGCCAGCAGACTTCGGGAGGGGCCGTGGGAAAAACTGTTTTTT. The chain uses TRBV5-5 and TRBJ1-4; possible D gene TRBD1, 5 bases. This CDR3 contains 15 residues. V was pared by 5 bases and J by 8 bases, with 19 bases between. Germline CDR1 SGHKS, CDR2 YYEKEE (reference sequence).

This clone occurred many times. The V gene is TRBV6-5, the J gene TRBJ2-7; possible D gene TRBD1, 6 bases. CDR1 and CDR2 from the germline V gene are MNHEY and SVGAGI. V gave up 2 bases and J gave up 3 bases, with 17 bases separating them. The CDR3 length is 16 residues. CDR3 DNA sequence: TGTGCCAGCAGTTACCGCACAGGGCCCCTCCGCTACGAGCAGTACTTC. Translated, it gives CASSYRTGPLRYEQYF.

The count of this clone is one. The chain has TRBV7-9 and TRBJ2-2, with TRBD2 matching over 7 bases. Germline V gives CDR1 SEHNR, CDR2 FQNEAQ (reference sequence). The CDR3 covers 15 residues. The V segment lost 2 bases and the J segment 1 base; nucleotides outside the gene matches: 1. This CDR3 reads CASSLPSGNTGELFF. CDR3 in DNA: TGTGCCAGCAGCTTACCTAGCGGGAACACCGGGGAGCTGTTTTTT.

This rearrangement joins TRBV2 to TRBJ2-5; perhaps TRBD2 as D (7 bases). The germline V gene has CDR1 SNHLY and CDR2 FYNNEI. This CDR3 is 14 amino acids long. V dropped 10 bases and J dropped 0 bases, with 15 bases sitting between them. Written as DNA, the CDR3 is TGTGCCACTCAGGGAGGGGGGTACCAAGAGACCCAGTACTTC. The encoded protein is CATQGGGYQETQYF.

This chain uses TRBV6-1 with TRBJ1-4; TRBD1 aligns across 9 bases. CDR1 is MNHNS and CDR2 is SASEGT in the germline V gene. CDR3 length: 11 residues. Trimming at V came to 5 bases and at J to 12 bases, leaving 1 base not matched to a gene. The CDR3 is CASSTGGELFF. The CDR3 DNA reads as TGTGCCAGCAGTACAGGGGGCGAACTGTTTTTT.

This clone occurred a few times. J is TRBJ2-5 and V is TRBV7-9; weak D call: TRBD1 (5 bases). The J call may be mistaken, given a closer DNA end match to TRBJ2-7. CDR3 length equals 13 residues. Germline CDR1 and CDR2: SEHNR and FQNEAQ (reference sequence). CDR3 bases: TGTGCCAGCAGCTCCAGGACACCCTACGAGCAGTACTTC. It encodes CASSSRTPYEQYF.

This clone was seen only once. The CDR3 sequence: CASSVGRGLTGELFF. In DNA form, the CDR3 reads TGTGCCAGCAGCGTAGGAAGGGGTTTGACCGGGGAGCTGTTTTTT. The gene calls are TRBV9 and TRBJ2-2; D is possibly TRBD1 (5 bases). Germline V gives CDR1 SGDLS, CDR2 YYNGEE. The CDR3 covers 15 residues. Trimming pared 0 bases from V and 5 bases from J, leaving 11 bases between.

The chain combines TRBV10-3 with TRBJ1-2; 7 nucleotides agree with TRBD1. Germline CDR1 and CDR2: ENHRY and SYGVKD. Trimming removed 3 bases from V and 6 bases from J; junction bases left unmatched: 1. The CDR3 contains 12 residues. CDR3 DNA sequence: TGTGCCATCAGTGAAGACAGGGATGGCTACACCTTC. Translated, it gives CAISEDRDGYTF.

This clone was recorded once. The chain is built from TRBV7-3 and TRBJ2-1; no firm D call. Germline-derived CDR1 and CDR2 are SGHTA and FQGTGA. V gave up 1 base and J gave up 7 bases, with 14 bases separating them. This CDR3 region has 15 residues. CDR3 protein: CASSLNQASGNEQFF. The CDR3 DNA sequence: TGTGCCAGCAGCTTAAACCAGGCTTCGGGTAATGAGCAGTTCTTC.

About this clone: A single base separates this from a much larger clone, so it may be a read error. This same CDR3 is encoded by further DNA sequences in the sample. The chain couples TRBV6-1 to TRBJ2-2; D not resolved. Germline CDR1 and CDR2: MNHNS and SASEGT. The CDR3 spans 11 residues. V was trimmed by 6 bases and J by 5 bases, leaving 4 bases between them. The CDR3 DNA reads as TGTGCCAGCAGGGGGACCGGGGAGCTGTTTTTT. This sequence encodes CASRGTGELFF.

The CDR3 spells CASSIHQTARNEQYF. The CDR3, as DNA: TGTGCCAGCAGTATTCACCAGACAGCGCGGAACGAGCAGTACTTC. The rearrangement links TRBV28 to TRBJ2-7; D possibly corresponds to TRBD1 (5 bases). The germline gives CDR1 MDHEN, CDR2 SYDVKM. There are 15 residues in the CDR3. V lost 5 bases and J 5 bases, leaving 19 bases between the germline ends.

CDR3 amino acids: CASSESASGAYEQYF. CDR3 DNA sequence: TGTGCCAGTAGTGAATCGGCCTCCGGGGCCTACGAGCAGTACTTC. The rearrangement joins TRBV19 to TRBJ2-7, with a tentative D call TRBD2 (5 bases). Germline CDR1 and CDR2: LNHDA and SQIVND (reference sequence). This CDR3 region has 15 residues. The V end was cut by 5 bases, the J end by 2 bases, with 16 bases between.

The V gene is TRBV6-5, the J gene TRBJ2-7, with D possibly matching TRBD1 (5 bases). The V and J ends lost 4 bases and 2 bases respectively, with 9 bases between them. Germline V lookup: CDR1 MNHEY, CDR2 SVGAGI. The CDR3 contains 13 residues. CDR3 nucleotides: TGTGCCAGCAGTTCCCCAGGGACCTACGAGCAGTACTTC. Translated, it gives CASSSPGTYEQYF.

The rearrangement joins TRBV6-1 to TRBJ2-7, with no clear D. V was pared by 0 bases and J by 2 bases, with 11 bases between. CDR3 length equals 15 residues. Germline V lookup: CDR1 MNHNS, CDR2 SASEGT. CDR3 sequence: CASSEAGWSTYEQYF. CDR3 DNA: TGTGCCAGCAGTGAAGCGGGTTGGTCAACCTACGAGCAGTACTTC.